Below, 8 T cell receptor beta chains from the same sample are listed, as sequenced in a study of T cell responses to AZD1222 COVID-19 vaccine. Some clones are missing from TCRdb's copy, which holds only in-frame ones; the method was immunoSEQ multiplex PCR. Of more than 150,000 clones in the sample, 92% were seen once. The sample in question was peripheral blood, obtained on day 0 of AZD1222 vaccination. The source of these receptors is an adult in good health.

The genes are TRBV5-1 and TRBJ1-2; TRBD1 aligns across 8 bases. The CDR3 spans 12 residues. In germline, CDR1 is SGHRS, CDR2 YFSETQ. J was trimmed by 7 bases and V by 2 bases; bases with no gene match: 1. CDR3 in DNA: TGCGCCAGCAGCTTTACAGGGGGTGGCTACACCTTC. Translating it yields CASSFTGGGYTF.

A single count supports this clone. The J gene is TRBJ1-5, the V gene TRBV19; no definite D call. The CDR3 runs 14 residues. The germline V and J ends were trimmed by 2 bases and 3 bases, with 8 bases remaining between them. From germline, CDR1 is LNHDA and CDR2 SQIVND (reference sequence). CDR3 in amino acids: CASSILETNQPQHF. The CDR3 DNA reads TGTGCCAGTAGTATATTGGAGACCAATCAGCCCCAGCATTTT.

This clone has only a few counts. This chain links TRBV12-3 or TRBV12-4 with TRBJ1-2; D unclear. This CDR3 has 11 amino acids. Trimming stripped 3 bases from V and 6 bases from J, with 5 bases between. The CDR3 reads CASSLRDGYTF. The CDR3 DNA reads as TGTGCCAGCAGTTTGAGGGATGGCTACACCTTC.

The V call is TRBV9, the J call TRBJ1-1, with 8 bases fitting TRBD1. The V gene's germline CDR1 is SGDLS and CDR2 YYNGEE. The V gene end was trimmed by 4 bases and the J gene end by 0 bases; junction bases not matched to a gene: 8. CDR3 length: 16 residues. CDR3: CASSRRSGQVNTEAFF. The DNA for the CDR3 is TGTGCCAGCAGCAGACGATCGGGACAGGTGAACACTGAAGCTTTCTTT. The whole variable domain, remainder taken from reference TRBV9 and TRBJ1-1, is DSGVTQTPKHLITATGQRVTLRCSPRSGDLSVYWYQQSLDQGLQFLIQYYNGEERAKGNILERFSAQQFPDLHSELNLSSLELGDSALYFCASSRRSGQVNTEAFFGQGTRLTVV.

This chain uses TRBV5-1 with TRBJ2-3; tentatively, D is TRBD1 (6 bases). CDR3 size: 15 residues. Germline CDR1 SGHRS, CDR2 YFSETQ. Trimming took off 1 base at V and 0 bases at J, with 9 bases between the two ends. The CDR3 DNA is TGCGCCAGCAGCTTGCAGGGGCCGAGCACAGATACGCAGTATTTT. Its protein is CASSLQGPSTDTQYF.

V gene TRBV6-4 combines with J gene TRBJ2-7; either TRBD1 or TRBD2 may fit D (5 bases each). The CDR3 contains 14 residues. V lost 8 bases, J lost 2 bases, and 16 bases lay in between. Germline V lookup: CDR1 MRHNA, CDR2 SNTAGT. The CDR3 protein is CASLPPGDPYEQYV. The CDR3 DNA is TGTGCCAGCCTACCTCCCGGGGACCCCTACGAGCAGTACGTC.

The chain couples TRBV28 to TRBJ1-5; a weak D match, TRBD1 (6 bases). Germline CDR1 and CDR2: MDHEN and SYDVKM. The CDR3 runs 16 residues. Trimming took 6 bases from V and 2 from J, leaving 17 bases between them. The CDR3: CASSNLRGGGNQPQHF. CDR3 nucleotide sequence: TGTGCCAGCAGCAACCTCAGGGGTGGCGGCAATCAGCCCCAGCATTTT.

This chain links TRBV4-2 with TRBJ2-7, with 13 bases that match TRBD2. The ends lost 2 bases at V and 5 bases at J; junction bases unmatched: 15. In germline, CDR1 is LGHNA, CDR2 YNFKEQ. The CDR3 has 19 residues. This chain's CDR3 is CASSQTTPRLAGGYHEQYF. In DNA form, the CDR3 reads TGTGCCAGCAGCCAAACTACCCCGAGACTAGCGGGAGGCTACCACGAGCAGTACTTC.